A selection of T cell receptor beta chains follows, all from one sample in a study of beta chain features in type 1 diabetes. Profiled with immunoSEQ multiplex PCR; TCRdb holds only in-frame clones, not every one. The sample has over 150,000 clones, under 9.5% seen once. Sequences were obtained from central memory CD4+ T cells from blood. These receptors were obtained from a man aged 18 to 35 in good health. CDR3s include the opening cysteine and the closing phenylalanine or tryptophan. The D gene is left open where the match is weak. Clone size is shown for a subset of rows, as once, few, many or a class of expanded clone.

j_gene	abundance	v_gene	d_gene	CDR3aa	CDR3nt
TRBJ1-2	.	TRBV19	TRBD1	CASTRDRANYGYTF	TGTGCCAGTACTAGGGACAGAGCTAACTATGGCTACACCTTC
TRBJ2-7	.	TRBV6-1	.	CASSELGGEQYF	TGTGCCAGCAGTGAACTGGGGGGCGAGCAGTACTTC
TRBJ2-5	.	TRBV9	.	CASSVVEARGAGETQYF	TGTGCCAGCAGCGTAGTGGAAGCCCGGGGGGCCGGGGAGACCCAGTACTTC
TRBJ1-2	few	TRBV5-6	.	CASSSEYRRGYTF	TGTGCCAGCAGCTCGGAGTACCGGAGAGGCTACACCTTC
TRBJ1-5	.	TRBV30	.	CAWSVWGQDLGPQHF	TGTGCCTGGAGTGTATGGGGCCAGGACCTGGGGCCCCAGCATTTT
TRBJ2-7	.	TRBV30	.	CAWTRDTLNSYEQYF	TGTGCCTGGACCCGGGACACCTTAAACTCCTACGAGCAGTACTTC
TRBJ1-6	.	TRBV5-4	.	CASSQELPGRSPLHF	TGCGCCAGCAGCCAAGAGCTACCCGGGAGGTCACCCCTCCACTTT
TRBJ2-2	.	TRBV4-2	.	CASSQDLQVPGELFF	TGTGCCAGCAGCCAAGACCTACAGGTTCCCGGGGAGCTGTTTTTT
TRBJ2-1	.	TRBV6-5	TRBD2	CASSFVGGDEQFF	TGTGCCAGCAGTTTTGTCGGGGGGGATGAGCAGTTCTTC
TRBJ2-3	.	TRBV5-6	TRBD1	CASSLTGSDTQYF	TGTGCCAGCAGCCTGACAGGGTCAGATACGCAGTATTTT
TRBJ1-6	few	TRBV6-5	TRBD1	CASKTDRESSPLHF	TGTGCCAGCAAGACGGACAGGGAGTCTTCACCCCTCCACTTT
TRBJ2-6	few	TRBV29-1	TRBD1	CSVGGTGTGANVLTF	TGCAGCGTTGGGGGGACAGGGACTGGGGCCAACGTCCTGACTTTC
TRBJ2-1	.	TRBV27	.	CASSTQIGSESYNEQFF	TGTGCCAGCAGTACACAAATCGGGAGTGAATCCTACAATGAGCAGTTCTTC
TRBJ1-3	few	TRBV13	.	CASSFELGNTIYF	TGTGCCAGCAGCTTCGAACTGGGAAACACCATATATTTT
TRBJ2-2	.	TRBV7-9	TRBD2	CASSLGGRGLAGPGELFF	TGTGCCAGCAGCTTAGGAGGACGAGGACTAGCGGGACCCGGGGAGCTGTTTTTT
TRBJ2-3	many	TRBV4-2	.	CASSQEERPGTDTQYF	TGTGCCAGCAGCCAAGAGGAGCGGCCGGGCACAGATACGCAGTATTTT
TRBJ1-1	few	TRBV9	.	CASSPRFSGNTEAFF	TGTGCCAGCAGCCCCCGTTTTTCAGGGAACACTGAAGCTTTCTTT
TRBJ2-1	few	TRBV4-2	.	CASSKGGGLTRNEQFF	TGTGCCAGCAGCAAAGGGGGGGGCCTAACAAGGAATGAGCAGTTCTTC
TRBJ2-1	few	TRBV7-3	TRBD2	CASSRSGSAYNEQFF	TGTGCCAGCAGCCGTAGCGGGAGTGCCTACAATGAGCAGTTCTTC
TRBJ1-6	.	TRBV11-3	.	CASSPGDRSPLHF	TGTGCCAGCAGCCCTGGAGATCGTTCACCCCTCCACTTT
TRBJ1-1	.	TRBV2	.	CASSKGTLTEAFF	TGTGCCAGCAGCAAAGGGACTCTCACTGAAGCTTTCTTT
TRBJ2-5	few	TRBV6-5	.	CASRVSAGLETQYF	TGTGCCAGCAGAGTATCTGCAGGTTTGGAGACCCAGTACTTC
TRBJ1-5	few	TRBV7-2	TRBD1	CASSLGRGLNQPQHF	TGTGCCAGCAGCTTAGGCAGGGGGCTGAATCAGCCCCAGCATTTT
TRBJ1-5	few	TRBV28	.	CASSSPSGTPYQPQHF	TGTGCCAGCAGTTCGCCTTCCGGGACACCTTATCAGCCCCAGCATTTT
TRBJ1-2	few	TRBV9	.	CASSAGQPKGGYTF	TGTGCCAGCAGCGCTGGACAGCCGAAGGGTGGCTACACCTTC
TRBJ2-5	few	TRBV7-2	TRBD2	CASSLGGAGGQETQYF	TGTGCCAGCAGCTTAGGAGGCGCGGGGGGACAAGAGACCCAGTACTTC
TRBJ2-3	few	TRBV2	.	CASSPVNTQYF	TGTGCCAGCAGCCCGGTGAATACGCAGTATTTT
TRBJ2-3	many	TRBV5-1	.	CASSLAIAYTDTQYF	TGCGCCAGCAGCTTGGCAATAGCGTACACAGATACGCAGTATTTT
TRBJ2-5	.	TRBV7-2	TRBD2	CASSPGGNQETQYF	TGTGCCAGCAGCCCGGGGGGGAACCAAGAGACCCAGTACTTC
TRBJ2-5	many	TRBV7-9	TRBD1	CASSLGRTGAVETQYF	TGTGCCAGCAGCTTAGGGCGGACAGGGGCCGTGGAGACCCAGTACTTC
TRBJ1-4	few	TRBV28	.	CASSLGGADEKLFF	TGTGCCAGCAGTTTAGGTGGCGCGGATGAAAAACTGTTTTTT
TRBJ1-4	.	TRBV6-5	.	CASSTGFSEKLFF	TGTGCCAGCAGCACAGGGTTTAGTGAAAAACTGTTTTTT
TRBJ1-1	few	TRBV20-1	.	CSTDRNTEAFF	TGCAGTACTGACAGGAACACTGAAGCTTTCTTT